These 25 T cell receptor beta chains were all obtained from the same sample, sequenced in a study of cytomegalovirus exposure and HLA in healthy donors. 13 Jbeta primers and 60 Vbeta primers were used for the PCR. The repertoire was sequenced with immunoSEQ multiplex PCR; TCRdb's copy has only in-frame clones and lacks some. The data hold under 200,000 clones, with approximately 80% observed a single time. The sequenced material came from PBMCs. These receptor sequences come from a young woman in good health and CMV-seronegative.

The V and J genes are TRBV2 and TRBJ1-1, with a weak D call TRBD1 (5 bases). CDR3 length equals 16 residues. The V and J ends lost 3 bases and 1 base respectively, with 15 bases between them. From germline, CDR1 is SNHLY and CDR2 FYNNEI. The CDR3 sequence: CASSDSGAGRNTEAFF. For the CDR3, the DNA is TGTGCCAGCAGTGACTCTGGGGCAGGGCGGAACACTGAAGCTTTCTTT. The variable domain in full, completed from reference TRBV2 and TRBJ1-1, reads EPEVTQTPSHQVTQMGQEVILRCVPISNHLYFYWYRQILGQKVEFLVSFYNNEISEKSEIFDDQFSVERPDGSNFTLKIRSTKLEDSAMYFCASSDSGAGRNTEAFFGQGTRLTVV.

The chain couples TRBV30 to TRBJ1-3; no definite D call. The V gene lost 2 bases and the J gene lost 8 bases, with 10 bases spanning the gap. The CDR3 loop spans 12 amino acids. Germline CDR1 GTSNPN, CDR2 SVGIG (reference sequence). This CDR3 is CAWSLVSYTIYF. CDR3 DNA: TGTGCCTGGAGTTTAGTATCCTACACCATATATTTT.

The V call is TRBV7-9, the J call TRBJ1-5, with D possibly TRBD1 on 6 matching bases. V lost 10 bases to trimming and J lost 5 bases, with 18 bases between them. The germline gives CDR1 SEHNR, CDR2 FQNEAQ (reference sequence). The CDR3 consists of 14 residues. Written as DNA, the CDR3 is TGTGCCACCACAGGAGGGGGGGCCCATCAGCCCCAGCATTTT. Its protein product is CATTGGGAHQPQHF.

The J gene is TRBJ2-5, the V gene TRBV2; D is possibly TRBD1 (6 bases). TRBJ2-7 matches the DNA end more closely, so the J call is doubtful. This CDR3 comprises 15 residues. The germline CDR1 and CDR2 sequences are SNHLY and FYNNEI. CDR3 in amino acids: CASSEGYRASYEQYF. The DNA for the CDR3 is TGTGCCAGCAGTGAAGGCTACAGGGCGTCCTACGAGCAGTACTTC.

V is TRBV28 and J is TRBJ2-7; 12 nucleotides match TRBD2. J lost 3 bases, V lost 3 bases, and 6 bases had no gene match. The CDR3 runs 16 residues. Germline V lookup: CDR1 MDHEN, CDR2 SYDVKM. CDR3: CASSFRGLAGLYEQYF. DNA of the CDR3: TGTGCCAGCAGTTTTCGTGGACTAGCGGGACTCTACGAGCAGTACTTC.

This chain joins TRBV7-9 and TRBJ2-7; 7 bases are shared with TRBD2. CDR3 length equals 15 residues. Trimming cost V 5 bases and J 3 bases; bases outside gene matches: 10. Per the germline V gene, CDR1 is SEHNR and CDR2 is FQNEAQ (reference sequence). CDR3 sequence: CASSQMGGRGYEQYF. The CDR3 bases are TGTGCCAGCAGCCAAATGGGGGGGAGGGGCTACGAGCAGTACTTC.

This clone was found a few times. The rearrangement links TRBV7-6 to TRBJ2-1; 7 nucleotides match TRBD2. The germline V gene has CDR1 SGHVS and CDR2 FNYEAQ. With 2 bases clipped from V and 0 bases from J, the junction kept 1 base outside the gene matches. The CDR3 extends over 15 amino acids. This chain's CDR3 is CASSLSGISYNEQFF. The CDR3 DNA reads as TGTGCCAGCAGCTTAAGCGGGATCTCCTACAATGAGCAGTTCTTC.

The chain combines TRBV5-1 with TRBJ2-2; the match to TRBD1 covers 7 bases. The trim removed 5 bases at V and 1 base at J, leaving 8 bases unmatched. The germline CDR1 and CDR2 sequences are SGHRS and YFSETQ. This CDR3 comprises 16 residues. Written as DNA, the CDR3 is TGCGCCAGCAGATCCGCCGGGACAGTGAACACCGGGGAGCTGTTTTTT. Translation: CASRSAGTVNTGELFF.

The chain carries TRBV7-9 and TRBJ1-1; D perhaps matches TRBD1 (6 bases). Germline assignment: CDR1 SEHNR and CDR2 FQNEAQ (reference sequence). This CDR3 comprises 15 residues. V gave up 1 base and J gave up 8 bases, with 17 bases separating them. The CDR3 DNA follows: TGTGCCAGCAGCTTAGAGGGTCCCGGACAGAGCGAAGCTTTCTTT. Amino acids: CASSLEGPGQSEAFF.

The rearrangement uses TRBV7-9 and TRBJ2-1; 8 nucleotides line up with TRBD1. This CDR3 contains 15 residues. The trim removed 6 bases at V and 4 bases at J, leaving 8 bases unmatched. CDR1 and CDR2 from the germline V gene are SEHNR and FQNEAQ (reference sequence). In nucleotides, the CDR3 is TGTGCCAGCAGACCTCAGGGGGCGGGGTACAATGAGCAGTTCTTC. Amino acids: CASRPQGAGYNEQFF.

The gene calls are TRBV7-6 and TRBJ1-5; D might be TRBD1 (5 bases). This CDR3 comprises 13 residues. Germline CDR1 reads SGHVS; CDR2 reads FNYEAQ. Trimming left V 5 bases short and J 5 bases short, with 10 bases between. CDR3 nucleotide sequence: TGTGCCAGCAGCGGGACTCCTGATCAGCCCCAGCATTTT. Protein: CASSGTPDQPQHF.

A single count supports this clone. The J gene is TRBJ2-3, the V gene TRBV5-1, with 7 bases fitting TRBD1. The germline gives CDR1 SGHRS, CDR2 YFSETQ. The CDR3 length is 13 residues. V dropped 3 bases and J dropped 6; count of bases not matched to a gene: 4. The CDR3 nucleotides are TGCGCCAGCAGCTCACAGGGGATCGATACGCAGTATTTT. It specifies CASSSQGIDTQYF.

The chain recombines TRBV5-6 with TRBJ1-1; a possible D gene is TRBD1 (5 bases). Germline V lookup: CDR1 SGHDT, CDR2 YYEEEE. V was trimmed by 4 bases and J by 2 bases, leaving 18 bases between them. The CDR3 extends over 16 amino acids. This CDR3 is CASSRRAGWYNTEAFF. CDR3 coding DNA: TGTGCCAGCAGCCGAAGGGCAGGGTGGTATAACACTGAAGCTTTCTTT.

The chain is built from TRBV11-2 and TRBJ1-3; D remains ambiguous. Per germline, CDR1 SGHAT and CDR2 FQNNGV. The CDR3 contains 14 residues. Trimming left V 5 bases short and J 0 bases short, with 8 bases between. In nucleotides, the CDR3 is TGTGCCAGCAGCCAACTTTTCTCTGGAAACACCATATATTTT. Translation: CASSQLFSGNTIYF.

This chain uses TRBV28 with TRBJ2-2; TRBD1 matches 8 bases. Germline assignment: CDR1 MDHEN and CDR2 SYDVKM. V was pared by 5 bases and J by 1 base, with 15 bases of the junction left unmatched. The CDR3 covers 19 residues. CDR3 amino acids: CASSPRQGSIVLNTGELFF. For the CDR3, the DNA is TGTGCCAGCAGTCCGCGACAGGGGTCAATAGTTCTGAACACCGGGGAGCTGTTTTTT.

CDR3 region: CASSLAGIREQYF. CDR3 nucleotide sequence: TGCGCCAGCAGCTTAGCCGGGATTCGCGAGCAGTACTTC. The chain employs TRBV5-1 and TRBJ2-7, with D possibly TRBD2 on 5 matching bases. This CDR3 spans 13 amino acids. CDR1 is SGHRS and CDR2 is YFSETQ in the germline V gene. V was clipped by 2 bases and J by 6 bases, with 12 bases between them. Supplemented by reference TRBV5-1 and TRBJ2-7, the full variable domain reads KAGVTQTPRYLIKTRGQQVTLSCSPISGHRSVSWYQQTPGQGLQFLFEYFSETQRNKGNFPGRFSGRQFSNSRSEMNVSTLELGDSALYLCASSLAGIREQYFGPGTRLTVT.

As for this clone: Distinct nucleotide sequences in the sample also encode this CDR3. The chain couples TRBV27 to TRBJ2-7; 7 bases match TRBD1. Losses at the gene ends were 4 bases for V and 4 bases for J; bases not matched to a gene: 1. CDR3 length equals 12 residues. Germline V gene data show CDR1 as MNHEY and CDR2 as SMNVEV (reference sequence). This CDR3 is CASSSQGYEQYF. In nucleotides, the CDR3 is TGTGCCAGCAGTTCACAGGGGTACGAGCAGTACTTC.

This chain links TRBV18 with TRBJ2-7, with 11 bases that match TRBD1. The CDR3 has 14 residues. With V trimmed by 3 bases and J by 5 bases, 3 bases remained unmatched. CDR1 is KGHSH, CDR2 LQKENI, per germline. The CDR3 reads CASSPRTGGDEQYF. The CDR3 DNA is TGTGCCAGCTCACCCAGGACAGGGGGCGACGAGCAGTACTTC. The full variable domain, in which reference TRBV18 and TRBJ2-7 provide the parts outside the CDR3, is NAGVMQNPRHLVRRRGQEARLRCSPMKGHSHVYWYRQLPEEGLKFMVYLQKENIIDESGMPKERFSAEFPKEGPSILRIQQVVRGDSAAYFCASSPRTGGDEQYFGPGTRLTVT.

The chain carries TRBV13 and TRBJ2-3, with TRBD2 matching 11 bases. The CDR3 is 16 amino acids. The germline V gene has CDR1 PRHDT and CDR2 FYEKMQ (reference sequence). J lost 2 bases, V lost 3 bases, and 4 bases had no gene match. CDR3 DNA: TGTGCCAGCAGCTTGATAGCGGGAGGGCCCACAGATACGCAGTATTTT. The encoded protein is CASSLIAGGPTDTQYF.

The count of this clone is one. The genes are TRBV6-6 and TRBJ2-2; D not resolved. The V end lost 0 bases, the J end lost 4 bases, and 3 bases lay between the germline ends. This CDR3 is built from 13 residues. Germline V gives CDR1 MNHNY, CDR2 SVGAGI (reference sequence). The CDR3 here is CASSYSRTGELFF. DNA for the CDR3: TGTGCCAGCAGTTACTCCCGCACCGGGGAGCTGTTTTTT.

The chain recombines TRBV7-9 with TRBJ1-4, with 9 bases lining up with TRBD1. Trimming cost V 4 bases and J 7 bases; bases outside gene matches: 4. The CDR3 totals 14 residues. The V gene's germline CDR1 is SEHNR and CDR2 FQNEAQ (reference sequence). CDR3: CASSSDRGFEKLFF. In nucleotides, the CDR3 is TGTGCCAGCAGCTCGGACAGGGGTTTTGAAAAACTGTTTTTT.

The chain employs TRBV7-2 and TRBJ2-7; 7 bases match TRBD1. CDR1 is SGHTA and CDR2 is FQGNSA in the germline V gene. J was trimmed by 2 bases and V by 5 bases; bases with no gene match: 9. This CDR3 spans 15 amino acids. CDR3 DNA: TGTGCCAGCAGCCAATCCGGGACAGAGCCCTACGAGCAGTACTTC. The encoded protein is CASSQSGTEPYEQYF.

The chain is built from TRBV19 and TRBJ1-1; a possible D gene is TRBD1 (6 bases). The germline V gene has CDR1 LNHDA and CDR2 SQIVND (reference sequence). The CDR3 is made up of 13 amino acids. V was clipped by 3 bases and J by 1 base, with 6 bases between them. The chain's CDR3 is CASSMGQNTEAFF. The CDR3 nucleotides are TGTGCCAGTAGTATGGGACAGAACACTGAAGCTTTCTTT.

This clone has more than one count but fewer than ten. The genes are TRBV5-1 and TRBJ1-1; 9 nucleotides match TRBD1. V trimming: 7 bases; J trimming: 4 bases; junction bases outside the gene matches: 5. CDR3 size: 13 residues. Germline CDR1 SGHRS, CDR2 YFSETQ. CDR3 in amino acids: CASQIQGATEAFF. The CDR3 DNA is TGCGCCAGCCAAATACAGGGGGCCACTGAAGCTTTCTTT.

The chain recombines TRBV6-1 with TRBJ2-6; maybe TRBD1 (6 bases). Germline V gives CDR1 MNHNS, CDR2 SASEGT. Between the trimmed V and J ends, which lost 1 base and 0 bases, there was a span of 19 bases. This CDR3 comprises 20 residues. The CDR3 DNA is TGTGCCAGCAGTGAAGAGAACAGAGGGGGAGAGGTCTCTGGGGCCAACGTCCTGACTTTC. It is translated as CASSEENRGGEVSGANVLTF.